These 2 T cell receptor beta chains were sequenced from one sample in a study of blood T cell repertoires in COVID-19. Here immunoSEQ multiplex PCR was the method, and the copy in TCRdb shows in-frame clones only, minus some. The table has 25,000 to 30,000 clones, 72% seen once. The sequenced sample consisted of peripheral blood. These receptors all stem from a boy aged 2-15 years with active or convalescent COVID-19.

The genes are TRBV12-5 and TRBJ2-2; D not certain. V dropped 4 bases and J dropped 0 bases, with 15 bases sitting between them. This CDR3 has 17 residues. Germline V gene lookup returns CDR1 LGHNT and CDR2 FRNRAP. CDR3 coding DNA: TGTGCTAGTGGTTCTTGGCTGGGCTTCACGAACACCGGGGAGCTGTTTTTT. This translates into CASGSWLGFTNTGELFF.

The chain joins TRBV5-5 to TRBJ2-7; D is uncertain. Germline V gene data show CDR1 as SGHKS and CDR2 as YYEKEE (reference sequence). V lost 0 bases to trimming and J lost 4 bases, with 2 bases between them. The CDR3 extends over 11 amino acids. Written as DNA, the CDR3 is TGTGCCAGCAGCTTGGCTTACGAGCAGTACTTC. It is translated as CASSLAYEQYF.